This T cell receptor (beta chain) was sequenced for a study of vaccination effects on CD4 cells after COVID-19. The study's findings and limits: Clones that were induced by infection or by vaccine showed marked contraction late after vaccination.

The V gene end was trimmed by 1 base and the J gene end by 5 bases; junction bases not matched to a gene: 6. The V gene's germline CDR1 is SGHTA and CDR2 FQGNSA. The CDR3 totals 17 residues. A 10-day culture period preceded the isolation of CD4+ T cells. Each participant received a vaccine that was either BNT162b2 or mRNA-1273, given as two doses. No vaccinee had earlier SARS-CoV-2 infection, and nucleocapsid antibodies were negative. In regard to this clone: Its matching antigen is unknown.

Assay: immunoSEQ multiplex PCR; the TCRdb copy retains only in-frame clones and omits some. The sample carries about 71,000 clones, around 80% recorded once. The input for sequencing was CD4+ T cells from PBMCs cultured without peptide, taken after COVID-19 vaccination. The rearrangement uses TRBV7-2 and TRBJ2-5; TRBD2 matches at 14 bases. This clonotype originated in a human donor who received a COVID-19 vaccine. The CDR3 reads CASSLVRLAGGQETQYF. CDR3 DNA: TGTGCCAGCAGCTTAGTTCGACTAGCGGGGGGGCAGGAGACCCAGTACTTC.